This T cell receptor (beta chain) was captured in a study of identical twins. In regard to this clonotype: As yet, its antigen is unknown.

CDR1 SEHNR and CDR2 FQNEAQ come from the germline V gene (reference sequence). CDR3 length: 14 amino acids. With 5 bases removed from V and 1 base from J, the gap between germline ends came to 10 bases. Template switching (which added a universal primer site) was used, and cDNA carried unique molecular identifiers. MiXCR, applied by TCRdb to the 5' RACE reads, yields one record per CDR3 protein. Altogether 400,000 to 500,000 distinct CDR3 sequences are present, 18% being singletons, with the ten largest covering 9.5% to 15%. Study results and caveats: Models underpredicted monozygotic twin sharing of out-of-frame TCR alpha. Sequences that were out-of-frame, alpha and twin-shared displayed an excess of low generation probability. Abundant cord blood beta clonotypes carried fewer insertions; memory repertoires showed none.

The chain links TRBV7-9 to TRBJ2-3; D is unclear. Sequenced material: naive T cells sorted from blood. This receptor was taken from a man in his forties or fifties in good health. CDR3 nucleotide sequence: TGTGCCAGCAGCCCCCATTCACGCACAGATACGCAGTATTTT. Translation: CASSPHSRTDTQYF.